These T cell receptor beta chains were read from a single sample in a study of cytomegalovirus exposure and HLA in healthy donors. Repertoires were generated with immunoSEQ multiplex PCR, while TCRdb's copy carries only in-frame clones and drops some. The sample has some 90,000 clones; about three quarters are singletons. The sequencing sample was made of PBMCs. The receptors derive from a female donor in good health and CMV-seronegative. Each CDR3 is given with its conserved first and last residue. Fields, in order: V gene, D gene, J gene, clone size, CDR3 DNA, CDR3 protein. D genes are given only for firm matches. Some rows have no size entry. The others give once, few or many, or a class for an expanded clone.

TRBV5-1	TRBD1	TRBJ2-4	-	TGCGCCAGCAGCTTGGCCCCGCGGACAGGGGCAATCTCGACCCCTGCCAAAAACATTCAGTACTTC	CASSLAPRTGAISTPAKNIQYF
TRBV5-6	-	TRBJ1-2	few	TGTGCCAGCAGCTTGGGGGGAGAGGGCTACACCTTC	CASSLGGEGYTF
TRBV4-3	TRBD1	TRBJ1-4	-	TGCGCCAGCAGCCAGGGGCGGGCGACAGGGGAAGAAAAACTGTTTTTT	CASSQGRATGEEKLFF
TRBV4-2	-	TRBJ1-3	-	TGTGCCAGCAGCCAAGAAGGGGTAAACACCATATATTTT	CASSQEGVNTIYF
TRBV5-1	-	TRBJ2-1	-	TGCGCCAGCAGCTTTCAGGGGCTGGACAATGAGCAGTTCTTC	CASSFQGLDNEQFF
TRBV7-9	-	TRBJ2-7	-	TGTGCCAGCAGCTTAGGGCCAGTCGAACAGTACTTC	CASSLGPVEQYF
TRBV4-3	TRBD1	TRBJ2-2	-	TGCGCCAGCAGCCAAGATTGGGCGACAGGGGGGACCGGGGAGCTGTTTTTT	CASSQDWATGGTGELFF
TRBV9	-	TRBJ1-2	-	TGTGCCAGCAGCCACACAGGAGGGAGTAAAAACTATGGCTACACCTTC	CASSHTGGSKNYGYTF
TRBV5-1	-	TRBJ1-6	-	TGCGCCAGCAGAAGGGAAGAACAGGGTAATTCACCCCTCCACTTT	CASRREEQGNSPLHF
TRBV7-3	-	TRBJ1-2	-	TGTGCCAGCAGCTTAGGCCCCCTACAGGATAACTATGGCTACACCTTC	CASSLGPLQDNYGYTF
TRBV5-4	TRBD1	TRBJ2-7	-	TGTGCCAGCAGCTTGCAGGGGGCCCACGAGCAGTACTTC	CASSLQGAHEQYF
TRBV5-4	TRBD2	TRBJ2-1	-	TGTGCCAGCACCCCAGGACTAGTTTCCTACAATGAGCAGTTCTTC	CASTPGLVSYNEQFF
TRBV6-1	-	TRBJ1-1	-	TGTGCCGGACGGGAGTCCTGGACAGCTTTCTTT	CAGRESWTAFF
TRBV30	TRBD1	TRBJ1-5	-	TGTGCCTGGAGTGTACGGACAGGTGATAATCAGCCCCAGCATTTT	CAWSVRTGDNQPQHF